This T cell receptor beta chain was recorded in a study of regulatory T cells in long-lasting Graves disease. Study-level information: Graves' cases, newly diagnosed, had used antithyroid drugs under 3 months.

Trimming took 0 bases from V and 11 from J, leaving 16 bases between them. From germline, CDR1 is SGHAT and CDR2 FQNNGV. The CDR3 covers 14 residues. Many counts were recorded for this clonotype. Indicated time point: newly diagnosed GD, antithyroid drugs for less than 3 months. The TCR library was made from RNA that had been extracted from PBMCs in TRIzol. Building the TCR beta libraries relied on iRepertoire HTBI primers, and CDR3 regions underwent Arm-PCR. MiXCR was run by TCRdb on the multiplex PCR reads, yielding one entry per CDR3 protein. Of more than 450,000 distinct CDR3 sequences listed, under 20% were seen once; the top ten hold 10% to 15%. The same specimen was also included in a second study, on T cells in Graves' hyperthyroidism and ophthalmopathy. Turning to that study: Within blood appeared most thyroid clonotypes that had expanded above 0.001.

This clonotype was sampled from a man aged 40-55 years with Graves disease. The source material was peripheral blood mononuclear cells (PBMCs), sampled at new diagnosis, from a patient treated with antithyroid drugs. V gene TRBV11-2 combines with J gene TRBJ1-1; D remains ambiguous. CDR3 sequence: CASSLEGGIVLAFF. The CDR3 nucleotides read TGTGCCAGCAGCTTAGAAGGAGGCATCGTTCTGGCTTTCTTT.